The 14 T cell receptor beta chains listed next were all sequenced from one sample in a study of CD8+CD57+ T cells in acquired aplastic anemia. Investigators profiled TCR beta VDJ and CDR3 from genomic DNA template. TCRdb called the reads again in MiXCR, with one record for every CDR3 protein. In the table there are hundreds of thousands of distinct CDR3 sequences, around 30% of which are singletons. An expansion of CD8+CD57+ cells by flow cytometry had been shown in patients chosen for sequencing. Sequencing was performed on sorted CD4+, CD8+, or CD8+CD57+ T cells (not recorded which) from PBMCs. These TCRs come from a human donor with aplastic anemia.

The chain uses TRBV12-3 or TRBV12-4 and TRBJ2-7; 11 nucleotides agree with TRBD2. This CDR3 region has 16 residues. Unmatched junction bases numbered 12, after V lost 6 bases and J lost 5 bases. As DNA, the CDR3 is TGTGCCAGCAGCCTTCGACTAGCGGGAAATGTCGACGAGCAGTACTTC. Protein product: CASSLRLAGNVDEQYF.

This chain uses TRBV25-1 with TRBJ2-7; 8 bases are a match to TRBD1. Germline values: CDR1 MGHDK, CDR2 SYGVNS. This CDR3 region has 13 residues. V lost 9 bases to trimming and J lost 4 bases; unmatched junction nucleotides: 8. CDR3: CARRQGKGYEQYF. The CDR3 DNA reads as TGTGCCAGGAGACAGGGGAAAGGGTACGAGCAGTACTTC.

The sample holds a few counts of this clonotype. The chain has TRBV7-2 and TRBJ1-1, with 7 bases aligning to TRBD1. The CDR3 spans 14 residues. Per the germline V gene, CDR1 is SGHTA and CDR2 is FQGNSA. V shed 3 bases and J 2 bases; nucleotides not matched to a gene: 3. CDR3 DNA: TGTGCCAGCAGCTTCGGGACAGATAACACTGAAGCTTTCTTT. Translating it yields CASSFGTDNTEAFF.

The chain uses TRBV19 and TRBJ1-4; D is unresolved. CDR1 and CDR2 (germline): LNHDA, SQIVND (reference sequence). V lost 7 bases and J lost 4, with 19 bases in between. The CDR3 sequence is 16 residues long. CDR3 in DNA: TGTGCCAGTACCCCAAACCCCCACGGCTTTAATGAAAAACTGTTTTTT. This translates into CASTPNPHGFNEKLFF.

The chain employs TRBV7-3 and TRBJ2-7, with D perhaps TRBD1 (6 bases). V gave up 4 bases and J gave up 4 bases, with 14 bases separating them. The CDR3 has 14 amino acids. CDR1 is SGHTA, CDR2 FQGTGA, per germline. CDR3 nucleotide sequence: TGTGCCAGCAGCTATAGTACAGGGAAATACGAGCAGTACTTC. Amino acids: CASSYSTGKYEQYF.

The rearrangement uses TRBV19 and TRBJ1-1; D possibly corresponds to TRBD1 (5 bases). The ends were cut back, 6 bases at V and 1 base at J, with 15 bases in the middle. This CDR3 region has 15 residues. The V gene's germline CDR1 is LNHDA and CDR2 SQIVND (reference sequence). As DNA, the CDR3 is TGTGCCAGTAGCCTGACAGCCTTACGGAACACTGAAGCTTTCTTT. This codes for CASSLTALRNTEAFF. Together with reference TRBV19 and TRBJ1-1, the CDR3 gives the full variable domain: DGGITQSPKYLFRKEGQNVTLSCEQNLNHDAMYWYRQDPGQGLRLIYYSQIVNDFQKGDIAEGYSVSREKKESFPLTVTSAQKNPTAFYLCASSLTALRNTEAFFGQGTRLTVV.

This clonotype came up many times. The chain has TRBV7-2 and TRBJ1-2, with D possibly TRBD1 on 5 matching bases. Germline-derived CDR1 and CDR2 are SGHTA and FQGNSA. The CDR3 totals 16 residues. The ends were cut back, 0 bases at V and 0 bases at J, with 11 bases in the middle. The CDR3 DNA reads as TGTGCCAGCAGCTTAGCCGGCAGGGTAGCTAACTATGGCTACACCTTC. Protein: CASSLAGRVANYGYTF.

This clonotype was seen at least ten times. This sequence joins TRBV29-1 and TRBJ2-3; no definite D call. This CDR3 region has 13 residues. Looked up from germline, CDR1 is SQVTM and CDR2 is ANQGSEA. Trimming took 6 bases from V and 3 from J, leaving 13 bases between them. Here the CDR3 reads CSVVTARTDTQYF. The CDR3, as DNA: TGCAGCGTGGTGACTGCCCGAACAGATACGCAGTATTTT.

The rearrangement uses TRBV6-7 and TRBJ1-4; D not resolved. TRBV6-7 is an open reading frame, and its role is uncertain. The CDR3 is 16 residues long. The ends were cut back, 3 bases at V and 0 bases at J, with 11 bases in the middle. This CDR3 is CASSYSPSPTNEKLFF. CDR3 nucleotide sequence: TGTGCCAGCAGTTATTCCCCGTCACCAACTAATGAAAAACTGTTTTTT.

This clonotype has a handful of counts. This sequence joins TRBV29-1 and TRBJ2-7; D call uncertain. Germline assignment: CDR1 SQVTM and CDR2 ANQGSEA. The length of the CDR3 is 11 residues. V lost 4 bases and J lost 5, with 9 bases in between. CDR3 loop: CSVVWTHEQYF. DNA of the CDR3: TGCAGCGTTGTTTGGACCCACGAGCAGTACTTC.

The J gene is TRBJ2-7, the V gene TRBV5-6, with D possibly matching TRBD1 (6 bases). Per the germline V gene, CDR1 is SGHDT and CDR2 is YYEEEE. V was cut by 0 bases and J by 7 bases, with 11 bases left in between. This CDR3 comprises 13 residues. The CDR3 reads CASSLAPGEEQYF. The DNA for the CDR3 is TGTGCCAGCAGCTTGGCGCCAGGGGAAGAGCAGTACTTC.

The chain uses TRBV13 and TRBJ2-7; 7 positions agree with TRBD2. Germline CDR1 is PRHDT and CDR2 is FYEKMQ (reference sequence). The CDR3 is 15 residues long. The V segment lost 5 bases and the J segment 4 bases; nucleotides outside the gene matches: 11. In DNA, the CDR3 is TGTGCCAGCAGCCCTCGGGGGGAGGCGGATTACGAGCAGTACTTC. This codes for CASSPRGEADYEQYF.

This clonotype was observed many times. The V and J genes are TRBV7-9 and TRBJ1-2, with D possibly TRBD1 on 5 matching bases. V was pared by 2 bases and J by 7 bases, with 8 bases between. CDR1 and CDR2 from the germline V gene are SEHNR and FQNEAQ (reference sequence). The CDR3 extends over 12 amino acids. CDR3 DNA sequence: TGTGCCAGCAGCTTATCGGGGGGTGGCTACACCTTC. This encodes CASSLSGGGYTF.

This clonotype was detected a few times. This chain uses TRBV6-5 with TRBJ1-2; D is undetermined. Germline CDR1 is MNHEY and CDR2 is SVGAGI. The V and J ends lost 0 bases and 2 bases respectively, with 10 bases between them. The CDR3 has 15 residues. The CDR3 nucleotides are TGTGCCAGCAGTTACTCCCAGAGCCCAAACTATGGCTACACCTTC. It encodes CASSYSQSPNYGYTF.